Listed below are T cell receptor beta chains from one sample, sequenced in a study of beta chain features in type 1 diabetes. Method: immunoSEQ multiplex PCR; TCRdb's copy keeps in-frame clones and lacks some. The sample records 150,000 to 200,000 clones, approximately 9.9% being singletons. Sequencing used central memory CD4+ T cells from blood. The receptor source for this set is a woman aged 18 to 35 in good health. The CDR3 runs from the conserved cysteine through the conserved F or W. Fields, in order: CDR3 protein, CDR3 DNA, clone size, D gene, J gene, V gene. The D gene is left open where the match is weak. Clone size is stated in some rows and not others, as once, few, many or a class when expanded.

CDR3: CATSEGARDTEAFF; DNA: TGCGCCACTTCCGAGGGGGCGAGGGACACTGAAGCTTTCTTT; size: -; D: TRBD1; J: TRBJ1-1; V: TRBV5-1
CDR3: CASTRTTRGDYGYTF; DNA: TGTGCCAGCACTAGGACTACCCGGGGCGACTATGGCTACACCTTC; size: -; D: -; J: TRBJ1-2; V: TRBV7-2
CDR3: CASSQEGTSGGGDTQYF; DNA: TGCGCCAGCAGCCAAGAGGGCACTAGCGGGGGGGGAGATACGCAGTATTTT; size: few; D: TRBD2; J: TRBJ2-3; V: TRBV4-3
CDR3: CASSDGGAQDGYTF; DNA: TGTGCCAGTAGCGACGGGGGGGCTCAGGATGGCTACACCTTC; size: -; D: -; J: TRBJ1-2; V: TRBV19
CDR3: CSVGQGETEAFF; DNA: TGCAGCGTTGGACAGGGTGAGACTGAAGCTTTCTTT; size: -; D: TRBD1; J: TRBJ1-1; V: TRBV29-1
CDR3: CASSRGNEKLFF; DNA: TGTGCCAGCAGTCGCGGGAATGAAAAACTGTTTTTT; size: -; D: -; J: TRBJ1-4; V: TRBV25-1
CDR3: CASSLVQNQGYTF; DNA: TGTGCCAGCAGCTTAGTCCAGAACCAGGGCTACACCTTC; size: -; D: -; J: TRBJ1-2; V: TRBV11-3
CDR3: CASSPPGQGLMAQYF; DNA: TGTGCCAGCTCCCCCCCAGGACAGGGGCTTATGGCCCAGTACTTC; size: -; D: TRBD1; J: TRBJ2-5; V: TRBV7-2
CDR3: CASSEGLAQNTGELFF; DNA: TGTGCCAGCAGTGAAGGACTAGCACAAAACACCGGGGAGCTGTTTTTT; size: few; D: TRBD2; J: TRBJ2-2; V: TRBV6-1
CDR3: CASRAPGTGVETQYF; DNA: TGTGCCAGCAGGGCCCCAGGGACGGGGGTGGAGACCCAGTACTTC; size: -; D: -; J: TRBJ2-5; V: TRBV6-1
CDR3: CSVGATDRGGNGYTF; DNA: TGCAGCGTCGGGGCGACCGACCGGGGGGGGAATGGCTACACCTTC; size: -; D: -; J: TRBJ1-2; V: TRBV29-1
CDR3: CSAVRGNSGNTIYF; DNA: TGCAGCGCTGTGAGGGGGAACTCTGGAAACACCATATATTTT; size: few; D: -; J: TRBJ1-3; V: TRBV29-1
CDR3: CASSRTGAQETQYF; DNA: TGTGCCAGCAGCAGGACAGGGGCACAAGAGACCCAGTACTTC; size: few; D: TRBD1; J: TRBJ2-5; V: TRBV6-1
CDR3: CASRGLAGSYNEQFF; DNA: TGTGCCAGCAGAGGACTAGCGGGTTCCTACAATGAGCAGTTCTTC; size: -; D: TRBD2; J: TRBJ2-1; V: TRBV2
CDR3: CSVWRSLAGGLSQTDTQYF; DNA: TGCAGCGTTTGGAGGTCGCTAGCGGGAGGTTTGAGTCAAACAGATACGCAGTATTTT; size: -; D: TRBD2; J: TRBJ2-3; V: TRBV29-1
CDR3: CASSLDGTGGGRNTEAFF; DNA: TGCGCCAGCAGCTTGGATGGGACAGGGGGAGGAAGGAACACTGAAGCTTTCTTT; size: -; D: TRBD1; J: TRBJ1-1; V: TRBV5-1
CDR3: CASSPPSGSYSEQFF; DNA: TGTGCCAGCAGCCCCCCTAGCGGGAGCTATAGTGAGCAGTTCTTC; size: -; D: TRBD2; J: TRBJ2-1; V: TRBV7-2
CDR3: CASRQREGTDTQYF; DNA: TGTGCCAGCAGGCAACGGGAGGGGACAGATACGCAGTATTTT; size: -; D: TRBD2; J: TRBJ2-3; V: TRBV6-6
CDR3: CASSVTDASGANVLTF; DNA: TGCGCCAGCAGCGTGACAGATGCCTCTGGGGCCAACGTCCTGACTTTC; size: -; D: -; J: TRBJ2-6; V: TRBV5-1
CDR3: CASSDAGTGNYNEQFF; DNA: TGTGCCAGCAGCGACGCCGGGACAGGGAACTACAATGAGCAGTTCTTC; size: -; D: TRBD1; J: TRBJ2-1; V: TRBV5-8
CDR3: CASSPGRGLAGGEQYF; DNA: TGTGCCAGCAGCCCAGGGCGAGGGCTAGCGGGAGGCGAGCAGTACTTC; size: few; D: TRBD2; J: TRBJ2-7; V: TRBV7-3
CDR3: CASSLTSGMGETQYF; DNA: TGTGCCAGCAGCTTAACGAGCGGTATGGGAGAGACCCAGTACTTC; size: -; D: -; J: TRBJ2-5; V: TRBV7-2
CDR3: CASSPRFRDGYTF; DNA: TGTGCCAGCAGCCCTCGTTTTCGGGATGGCTACACCTTC; size: few; D: -; J: TRBJ1-2; V: TRBV14
CDR3: CASSLDRGGTELFF; DNA: TGTGCCAGCTCACTGGACAGGGGCGGCACGGAGCTGTTTTTT; size: -; D: TRBD1; J: TRBJ2-2; V: TRBV18
CDR3: CAWSASGGTGELFF; DNA: TGTGCCTGGAGTGCTAGCGGGGGCACCGGGGAGCTGTTTTTT; size: many; D: TRBD2; J: TRBJ2-2; V: TRBV30
CDR3: CASRRTTSGRSYEQFF; DNA: TGTGCCAGTCGCCGAACCACTAGCGGGAGAAGCTATGAGCAGTTCTTC; size: few; D: TRBD2; J: TRBJ2-1; V: TRBV19
CDR3: CASSQALQRNTIYF; DNA: TGTGCCAGCAGTCAGGCCCTACAGAGAAACACCATATATTTT; size: few; D: -; J: TRBJ1-3; V: TRBV11-2